The rows below give T cell receptor beta chains drawn from one sample of a study of neoadjuvant nivolumab and ipilimumab in lung cancer. Assay: immunoSEQ multiplex PCR; the TCRdb copy retains only in-frame clones and omits some. The table shows approximately 30,000 clones, with 90% occurring only once. The material was peripheral blood, obtained after neoadjuvant nivolumab, alone or with ipilimumab, at or shortly before surgery. The receptors were gathered from an adult with non-small cell lung cancer. CDR3s include the opening cysteine and the closing phenylalanine or tryptophan. Each record gives: J gene, clone size, V gene, D gene, CDR3 protein, CDR3 DNA. D genes are given only for firm matches. Size is stated for part of the rows, as once, few or many counts, or as a class when the clone is expanded.

TRBJ2-5,-,TRBV5-1,TRBD2,CASSLLAGGPGRETQYF,TGCGCCAGCAGCCTTCTAGCGGGGGGGCCTGGTAGAGAGACCCAGTACTTC
TRBJ2-2,few,TRBV11-2,TRBD1,CASSRRTGYSGELFF,TGTGCCAGCAGCAGAAGGACAGGGTATTCCGGGGAGCTGTTTTTT
TRBJ2-5,-,TRBV4-2,-,CASSQGDDLWETQYF,TGTGCCAGCAGCCAGGGGGACGATCTCTGGGAGACCCAGTACTTC
TRBJ1-2,-,TRBV6-5,-,CASSYRSRDGYTF,TGTGCCAGCAGTTATCGGAGCAGGGACGGCTACACCTTC
TRBJ2-5,-,TRBV18,TRBD1,CASSSTGAIETQYF,TGTGCCAGCTCATCAACAGGGGCTATCGAGACCCAGTACTTC
TRBJ2-5,-,TRBV5-1,-,CASSLESGFAETQYF,TGCGCCAGCAGCTTGGAGTCGGGGTTCGCAGAGACCCAGTACTTC
TRBJ1-1,-,TRBV11-2,-,CASSPLGKGNTEAFF,TGTGCCAGCAGCCCCCTGGGGAAGGGGAACACTGAAGCTTTCTTT
TRBJ1-6,-,TRBV7-9,-,CASSLEGYSPLHF,TGTGCCAGCAGCTTAGAAGGGTATTCACCCCTCCACTTT
TRBJ1-5,-,TRBV7-9,-,CASSLGIEPQHF,TGTGCCAGCAGCTTAGGTATCGAGCCCCAGCATTTT
TRBJ1-6,-,TRBV19,-,CASSSPKGGNNSPLHF,TGTGCCAGTAGTTCTCCAAAAGGGGGAAATAATTCACCCCTCCACTTT
TRBJ2-3,-,TRBV25-1,TRBD2,CASSLEGGGGAEDTQYF,TGTGCCAGCAGCCTTGAGGGCGGCGGGGGGGCGGAAGATACGCAGTATTTT
TRBJ2-1,-,TRBV11-2,TRBD2,CASSFSPLQLAGVYNEQFF,TGTGCCAGCAGCTTCTCCCCACTCCAACTAGCGGGGGTCTACAATGAGCAGTTCTTC